This record concerns one T cell receptor (beta chain) sequence. The antigen is not known. This sequence may be a read error, since a much larger clone differs from it by one base. TCRdb used MiXCR to reprocess the reads, holding one entry per CDR3 protein. The table shows around 50,000 distinct CDR3 sequences, with about a fifth occurring only once. The data stem from a study of T cell repertoires in cytomegalovirus infection. CDR3 size: 15 residues. CDR1 is SGHTA and CDR2 is FQGTGA in the germline V gene. Germline trimming cut 4 bases from V and 5 bases from J; bases unmatched to any gene: 7. Here the sequenced sample was CD8+ T cells from cultured PBMCs, taken from culture after CMV antigen stimulation. V is TRBV7-3 and J is TRBJ2-1; 8 bases line up with TRBD1. The source of this sequence is a human donor in good health (CMV status not recorded). Some clones in this sample may be carry-over from other donors' samples. The CDR3 protein is CASSSPGQGNNEQFF. The CDR3 bases are TGTGCCAGCAGCTCCCCCGGACAGGGTAACAATGAGCAGTTCTTC. Variable domain in full (rest from reference TRBV7-3 and TRBJ2-1): GAGVSQTPSNKVTEKGKYVELRCDPISGHTALYWYRQSLGQGPEFLIYFQGTGAADDSGLPNDRFFAVRPEGSVSTLKIQRTERGDSAVYLCASSSPGQGNNEQFFGPGTRLTVL.